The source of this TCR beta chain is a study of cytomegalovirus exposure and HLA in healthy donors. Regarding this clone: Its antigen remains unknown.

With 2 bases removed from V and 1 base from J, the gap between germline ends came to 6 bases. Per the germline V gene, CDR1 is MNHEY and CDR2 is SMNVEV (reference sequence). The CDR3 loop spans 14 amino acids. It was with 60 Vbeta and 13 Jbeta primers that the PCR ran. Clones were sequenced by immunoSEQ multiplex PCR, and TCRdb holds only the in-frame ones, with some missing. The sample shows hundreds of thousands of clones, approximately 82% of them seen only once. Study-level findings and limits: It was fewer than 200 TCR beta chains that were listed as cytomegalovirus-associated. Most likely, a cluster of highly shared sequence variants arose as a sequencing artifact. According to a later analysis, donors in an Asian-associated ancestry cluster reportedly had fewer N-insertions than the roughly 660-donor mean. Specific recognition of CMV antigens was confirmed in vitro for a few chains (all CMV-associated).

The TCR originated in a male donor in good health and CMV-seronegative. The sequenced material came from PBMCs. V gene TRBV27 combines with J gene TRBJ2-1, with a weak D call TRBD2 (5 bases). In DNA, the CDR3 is TGTGCCAGCAGTTTACCGGGATCCTACAATGAGCAGTTCTTC. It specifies CASSLPGSYNEQFF.